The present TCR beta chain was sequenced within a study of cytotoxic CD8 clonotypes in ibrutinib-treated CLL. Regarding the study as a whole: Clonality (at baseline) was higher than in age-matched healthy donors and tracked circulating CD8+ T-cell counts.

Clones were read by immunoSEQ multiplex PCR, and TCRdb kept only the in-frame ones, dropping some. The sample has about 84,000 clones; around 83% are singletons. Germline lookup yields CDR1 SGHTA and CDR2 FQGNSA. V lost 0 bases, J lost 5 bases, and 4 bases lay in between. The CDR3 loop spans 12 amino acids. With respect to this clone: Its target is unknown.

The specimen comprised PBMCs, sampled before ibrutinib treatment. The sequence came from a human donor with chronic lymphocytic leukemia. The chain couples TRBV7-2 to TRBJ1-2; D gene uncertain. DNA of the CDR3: TGTGCCAGCAGCTTAGCCATATATGGCTACACCTTC. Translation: CASSLAIYGYTF.